Below, 21 T cell receptor beta chains from the same sample are listed, as sequenced in a study of CD8 T cells in Susac syndrome (dated by TCRdb to 2018 to 2020). Library prep was done by the immunoSEQ multiplex PCR assay. RNA was extracted using the RNeasy kit, and roughly 0.5 to 1 ug of the RNA was reverse transcribed with random hexamers. The public reads were run again by TCRdb, first through fastp at Q25 and then through MiXCR, and only productive beta chains were kept. Each entry is one CDR3 protein sequence, shown with its most common DNA and genes. The sample has about 50,000 distinct CDR3 sequences on record, about 92% of them singletons. The top ten clonotypes cover less than 0.55% of the sample. Sequencing used CD8+ T cells from PBMCs. The receptors were sampled from a human donor with multiple sclerosis.

The count of this clonotype is one. The DNA of the CDR3 is TGTGCCAGCAGCTTAAGTAGCGGGGGGCCTAACACCGGGGAGCTGTTTTTT. This encodes CASSLSSGGPNTGELFF. J is TRBJ2-2 and V is TRBV7-9, with 10 bases identical to TRBD2. V lost 2 bases to trimming and J lost 2 bases; unmatched junction nucleotides: 5. Looked up from germline, CDR1 is SEHNR and CDR2 is FQNEAQ (reference sequence). CDR3 size: 17 residues. The variable domain in full, with the rest retrieved from reference TRBV7-9 and TRBJ2-2, is DTGVSQNPRHKITKRGQNVTFRCDPISEHNRLYWYRQTLGQGPEFLTYFQNEAQLEKSRLLSDRFSAERPKGSFSTLEIQRTEQGDSAMYLCASSLSSGGPNTGELFFGEGSRLTVL.

The chain links TRBV7-2 to TRBJ1-1; D remains unclear. The CDR3 extends over 16 amino acids. Germline CDR1 SGHTA, CDR2 FQGNSA. V dropped 2 bases and J dropped 2 bases, with 15 bases sitting between them. The CDR3, as DNA: TGTGCCAGCAGCTTACGGGGATCTTATACCAACACTGAAGCTTTCTTT. Translated: CASSLRGSYTNTEAFF.

This clonotype has a handful of counts. This chain joins TRBV13 and TRBJ1-5; D not certain. Germline lookup yields CDR1 PRHDT and CDR2 FYEKMQ (reference sequence). The CDR3 consists of 15 residues. With 5 bases removed from V and 1 base from J, the gap between germline ends came to 12 bases. The CDR3 DNA reads TGTGCCAGCAGCCTGACCGGAGACAGCAATCAGCCCCAGCATTTT. Its protein product is CASSLTGDSNQPQHF.

This sequence joins TRBV7-9 and TRBJ2-1, with D uncertain. V was trimmed by 7 bases and J by 0 bases, leaving 13 bases between them. The germline CDR1 and CDR2 sequences are SEHNR and FQNEAQ (reference sequence). The CDR3 has 15 amino acids. For the CDR3, the DNA is TGTGCCAGCACCCTGGACGCAAGCTCCTACAATGAGCAGTTCTTC. This translates into CASTLDASSYNEQFF. Drawing the rest from reference TRBV7-9 and TRBJ2-1, the complete variable domain is DTGVSQNPRHKITKRGQNVTFRCDPISEHNRLYWYRQTLGQGPEFLTYFQNEAQLEKSRLLSDRFSAERPKGSFSTLEIQRTEQGDSAMYLCASTLDASSYNEQFFGPGTRLTVL.

This chain uses TRBV28 with TRBJ1-5, with D uncertain. Germline values: CDR1 MDHEN, CDR2 SYDVKM. The CDR3 extends over 15 amino acids. The V and J ends lost 4 bases and 6 bases respectively, with 16 bases between them. The CDR3 is CASSSGEGMSQPQHF. The CDR3 DNA reads TGTGCCAGCAGTTCGGGTGAGGGTATGAGTCAGCCCCAGCATTTT.

The chain links TRBV6-5 to TRBJ2-7; tentatively, D is TRBD1 (5 bases). V dropped 0 bases and J dropped 1 base, with 13 bases sitting between them. The CDR3 has 16 residues. Germline lookup yields CDR1 MNHEY and CDR2 SVGAGI. CDR3 protein: CASSYSTGQSSYEQYF. The CDR3 nucleotides read TGTGCCAGCAGTTACTCGACCGGACAATCTTCCTACGAGCAGTACTTC.

The CDR3 spells CASRPQGNNQPQHF. CDR3 DNA: TGTGCCAGCAGACCACAGGGTAACAATCAGCCCCAGCATTTT. J is TRBJ1-5 and V is TRBV27; possibly TRBD1 for D (6 bases). This CDR3 is built from 14 residues. V lost 6 bases to trimming and J lost 3 bases, with 12 bases between them. CDR1 is MNHEY and CDR2 is SMNVEV in the germline V gene (reference sequence).

V gene TRBV4-2 combines with J gene TRBJ2-7; no definite D call. There are 12 residues in the CDR3. The V and J ends lost 4 bases and 5 bases respectively, with 9 bases between them. Germline V gene sequence: CDR1 LGHNA, CDR2 YNFKEQ. CDR3 DNA sequence: TGTGCCAGCAGCCCGTACGGCCACGAGCAGTACTTC. Encoded protein: CASSPYGHEQYF.

The chain employs TRBV23-1 and TRBJ2-2, with 11 bases fitting TRBD1. TRBV23-1 is marked as an open reading frame, function uncertain. This CDR3 region has 15 residues. Trimming at V came to 2 bases and at J to 7 bases, leaving 3 bases not matched to a gene. As DNA, the CDR3 is TGCGCCAGCAGTCAAGGACAGGGGGCTGGCGGGGAGCTGTTTTTT. It encodes CASSQGQGAGGELFF.

In its sample, this clonotype was seen a few times. V is TRBV6-2 or TRBV6-3 and J is TRBJ1-6, with D unresolved. Trimming took 6 bases from V and 13 from J, leaving 19 bases between them. CDR1 and CDR2 (germline): MNHEY, SVGEGT. This CDR3 has 14 amino acids. The CDR3 DNA reads as TGTGCCAGCAGCTCGCTTGGGAAGTTCAGGCCCCTCCACTTT. As protein: CASSSLGKFRPLHF.

This clonotype was detected only once. This sequence joins TRBV10-3 and TRBJ1-1, with D possibly TRBD1 on 6 matching bases. There are 13 residues in the CDR3. In germline, CDR1 is ENHRY, CDR2 SYGVKD. Trimming shortened V by 7 bases and J by 3 bases, and 12 bases separated the two germline ends. The DNA of the CDR3 is TGTGCCATCAAATCAGGGGCGGACACTGAAGCTTTCTTT. As protein: CAIKSGADTEAFF.

The sample holds one count of this clonotype. The chain couples TRBV7-8 to TRBJ2-7, with 7 bases aligning to TRBD1. Looked up from germline, CDR1 is SGHVS and CDR2 is FQNEAQ. The CDR3 extends over 17 amino acids. V shed 5 bases, J shed 1 base, and the junction held 14 bases outside the gene matches. The CDR3 coding sequence is TGTGCCAGCAGCCTATCACTAATAGGGACAGCTTCCTACGAGCAGTACTTC. The encoded protein is CASSLSLIGTASYEQYF.

In its sample, this clonotype was seen once. The chain uses TRBV29-1 and TRBJ2-2; D is ambiguous. V lost 6 bases, J lost 7 bases, and 12 bases lay in between. The CDR3 runs to 12 residues. Germline CDR1 reads SQVTM; CDR2 reads ANQGSEA. The CDR3 sequence: CSVRWASGELFF. CDR3 coding DNA: TGCAGCGTCCGCTGGGCTAGCGGGGAGCTGTTTTTT.

V and J are TRBV11-3 and TRBJ2-1; the D is unclear. The CDR3 runs 15 residues. The germline V gene has CDR1 SGHNT and CDR2 YENEEA. V gave up 5 bases and J gave up 0 bases, with 11 bases separating them. The CDR3 spells CASSTLEFSYNEQFF. The CDR3 bases are TGTGCCAGCAGCACGCTAGAGTTCTCCTACAATGAGCAGTTCTTC.

The count of this clonotype is one. The chain links TRBV7-9 to TRBJ1-2; D call uncertain. Trimming removed 5 bases at V and 1 base at J, with 14 bases between. Per the germline V gene, CDR1 is SEHNR and CDR2 is FQNEAQ (reference sequence). The CDR3 spans 15 residues. CDR3 DNA sequence: TGTGCCAGCAGCCCGCCGGCCACCAATAACTATGGCTACACCTTC. Encoded protein: CASSPPATNNYGYTF.

V gene TRBV4-1 combines with J gene TRBJ1-5, with 7 nucleotides matching TRBD1. V shed 1 base, J shed 5 bases, and the junction held 8 bases outside the gene matches. Germline CDR1 reads MGHRA; CDR2 reads YSYEKL. This CDR3 comprises 16 residues. The CDR3 region is CASSQVTATGDQPQHF. CDR3 DNA: TGCGCCAGCAGCCAAGTCACCGCCACAGGGGATCAGCCCCAGCATTTT.

This sequence joins TRBV4-3 and TRBJ1-1; no reliable D call. V was pared by 0 bases and J by 11 bases, with 16 bases between. Per germline, CDR1 LGHNA and CDR2 YSLEER. This CDR3 is built from 14 residues. CDR3 sequence (DNA): TGCGCCAGCAGCCAAGATGCCCTTAAAAGGGAGGCTTTCTTT. Translation gives CASSQDALKREAFF.

V usage is TRBV7-9 and J usage is TRBJ1-1; no reliable D call. From germline, CDR1 is SEHNR and CDR2 FQNEAQ (reference sequence). The CDR3 sequence is 13 residues long. V shed 2 bases and J shed 0 bases, with 4 bases lying between them. The CDR3 sequence: CASSLSLNTEAFF. The CDR3 DNA is TGTGCCAGCAGCTTAAGTCTGAACACTGAAGCTTTCTTT.

The chain couples TRBV28 to TRBJ1-2; D is uncertain. Germline-derived CDR1 and CDR2 are MDHEN and SYDVKM. Trimming stripped 3 bases from V and 4 bases from J, with 12 bases between. CDR3 length: 14 amino acids. CDR3 residues: CASSFSGSFYGYTF. The CDR3 region has the DNA TGTGCCAGCAGTTTTAGTGGGAGTTTCTATGGCTACACCTTC.

In DNA form, the CDR3 reads TGTGCCAGTAGTATAGGTGGGGTAACAACTGAAGCTTTCTTT. It codes for CASSIGGVTTEAFF. This chain connects TRBV19 to TRBJ1-1; no clear D. The CDR3 runs 14 residues. Trimming left V 1 base short and J 5 bases short, with 11 bases between. The germline CDR1 and CDR2 sequences are LNHDA and SQIVND (reference sequence).

V usage is TRBV4-3 and J usage is TRBJ1-5; D is unresolved. This CDR3 contains 14 residues. The germline V and J ends were trimmed by 0 bases and 7 bases, with 10 bases remaining between them. Per the germline V gene, CDR1 is LGHNA and CDR2 is YSLEER. CDR3 DNA: TGCGCCAGCAGCCAAGACACCTCGGACCAGCCCCAGCATTTT. It encodes CASSQDTSDQPQHF.